The 30 T cell receptor beta chains below all came from one sample that was sequenced in a study of T cells in Graves' hyperthyroidism and ophthalmopathy. Amplification targeted TCR beta CDR3 regions from RNA transcripts. When the TCR CDR3 underwent first-round RT-PCR, the HTBI primer set was used. A single record per CDR3 protein comes from TCRdb applying MiXCR to the multiplex PCR reads. The repertoire holds approximately 640,000 distinct CDR3 sequences, with approximately 15% as singletons. Sample: blood. Receptors originate from a man in his fifties with Graves' hyperthyroidism.

In regard to this clonotype: A read error may be the cause here, since a much bigger clone is one base away. The chain carries TRBV30 and TRBJ2-1; TRBD2 might be the D (5 bases). Deletions cut 2 bases from V and 2 bases from J, with 13 bases between. Germline lookup yields CDR1 GTSNPN and CDR2 SVGIG (reference sequence). The CDR3 sequence is 15 residues long. In nucleotides, the CDR3 is TGTGCCTGGAGTTGGGTGGGGAGCCCCTACAATGAGCAGTTCTTC. It encodes CAWSWVGSPYNEQFF.

The chain employs TRBV27 and TRBJ2-1; D gene ambiguous. Germline-derived CDR1 and CDR2 are MNHEY and SMNVEV (reference sequence). CDR3 length: 15 amino acids. V was clipped by 2 bases and J by 6 bases, with 14 bases between them. This CDR3 reads CASSLSQRWGNEQFF. DNA of the CDR3: TGTGCCAGCAGTTTAAGTCAGAGGTGGGGCAATGAGCAGTTCTTC.

This clonotype was counted ten times or more. The V and J genes are TRBV24-1 and TRBJ2-7; TRBD1 matches 7 bases. V was clipped by 4 bases and J by 2 bases; unmatched bases: 7. The CDR3 length is 15 residues. Germline V CDR1 and CDR2: KGHDR, SFDVKD. The CDR3 DNA reads TGTGCCACCAGTGACCAGACAGGGCGAACCTACGAGCAGTACTTC. Translating gives CATSDQTGRTYEQYF.

The V and J genes are TRBV2 and TRBJ1-1; the D gene is possibly TRBD1 (5 bases). The CDR3 is 14 residues long. The V gene lost 1 base and the J gene lost 5 bases, with 11 bases spanning the gap. Germline V gene lookup returns CDR1 SNHLY and CDR2 FYNNEI. In DNA, the CDR3 is TGTGCCAGCAGTGAAGGCAGGGTCGGGACTGAAGCTTTCTTT. Translating it yields CASSEGRVGTEAFF.

This clonotype was counted many times. The V and J genes are TRBV18 and TRBJ2-7; 8 nucleotides match TRBD1. CDR3 length equals 14 residues. The germline V gene has CDR1 KGHSH and CDR2 LQKENI. V gave up 5 bases and J gave up 2 bases; unmatched junction bases: 5. Here the CDR3 DNA reads TGTGCCAGCTCATCGCAGGGGGCGGCCTACGAGCAGTACTTC. It specifies CASSSQGAAYEQYF.

This clonotype has only a few counts. V and J are TRBV19 and TRBJ1-1; D call uncertain. Germline CDR1 is LNHDA and CDR2 is SQIVND (reference sequence). V was shortened by 7 bases and J by 1 base, with 10 bases between the two germline ends. The CDR3 extends over 13 amino acids. As DNA, the CDR3 is TGTGCCAGTATCTCGGCAGGGAACACTGAAGCTTTCTTT. It specifies CASISAGNTEAFF.

This clonotype was seen at least ten times. The chain couples TRBV12-3 or TRBV12-4 to TRBJ1-1; D is uncertain. V lost 5 bases and J 5 bases, leaving 18 bases between the germline ends. The CDR3 runs to 15 residues. The CDR3 sequence: CASSPMDYRETEAFF. CDR3 bases: TGTGCCAGCAGTCCAATGGACTATCGGGAAACTGAAGCTTTCTTT.

The chain carries TRBV6-2 or TRBV6-3 and TRBJ1-5; TRBD1 matches 7 bases. Trimming at V came to 5 bases and at J to 11 bases, leaving 15 bases not matched to a gene. Germline V lookup: CDR1 MNHEY, CDR2 SVGEGT. There are 15 residues in the CDR3. The CDR3 DNA reads as TGTGCCAGCAGTGTACTACAGGGGCCTGGGGTGTCCCAGCATTTT. It specifies CASSVLQGPGVSQHF.

This chain connects TRBV30 to TRBJ2-3; 10 bases match TRBD2. The germline gives CDR1 GTSNPN, CDR2 SVGIG (reference sequence). Trimming at V came to 2 bases and at J to 0 bases, leaving 14 bases not matched to a gene. This CDR3 comprises 19 residues. The CDR3 nucleotides are TGTGCCTGGAGTCGGGGACTAGCGCTACCCCCGGGTAGCACAGATACGCAGTATTTT. This sequence encodes CAWSRGLALPPGSTDTQYF.

This clonotype occurred a few times. This chain joins TRBV20-1 and TRBJ2-7, with D perhaps TRBD1 (6 bases). The length of the CDR3 is 14 residues. V was cut by 4 bases and J by 0 bases, with 13 bases left in between. The V gene's germline CDR1 is DFQATT and CDR2 SNEGSKA (reference sequence). This chain's CDR3 is CSATPGHVSYEQYF. The CDR3 region has the DNA TGCAGTGCTACTCCGGGACACGTCTCCTACGAGCAGTACTTC.

This clonotype was detected only a few times. This chain joins TRBV2 and TRBJ2-3, with unresolved D. This CDR3 spans 12 amino acids. V was clipped by 3 bases and J by 4 bases, with 5 bases between them. Looked up from germline, CDR1 is SNHLY and CDR2 is FYNNEI. In nucleotides, the CDR3 is TGTGCCAGCAGTGAGTGGCCAGATACGCAGTATTTT. It translates to CASSEWPDTQYF.

The sample holds many counts of this clonotype. The chain recombines TRBV24-1 with TRBJ2-1, with D possibly TRBD2 on 5 matching bases. Trimming shortened V by 2 bases and J by 3 bases, and 19 bases separated the two germline ends. This CDR3 has 18 amino acids. Germline CDR1 and CDR2: KGHDR and SFDVKD. The CDR3 region has the DNA TGTGCCACCAGTGATTCCCCTGGACGAGAGGGCATCTACAATGAGCAGTTCTTC. Protein: CATSDSPGREGIYNEQFF.

About this clonotype itself: An end of the junction differs from the germline gene, which may be a read error. The V call is TRBV5-1, the J call TRBJ2-7; D not resolved. Germline lookup yields CDR1 SGHRS and CDR2 YFSETQ. This CDR3 contains 13 residues. The CDR3 sequence is CTSSLEGSYEQYF. DNA of the CDR3: TGCACCAGCAGCTTGGAAGGCTCCTACGAGCAGTACTTC. The full variable domain, completed using reference TRBV5-1 and TRBJ2-7, is KAGVTQTPRYLIKTRGQQVTLSCSPISGHRSVSWYQQTPGQGLQFLFEYFSETQRNKGNFPGRFSGRQFSNSRSEMNVSTLELGDSALYLCTSSLEGSYEQYFGPGTRLTVT.

The chain employs TRBV19 and TRBJ2-2; D not certain. V was cut by 0 bases and J by 1 base, with 3 bases left in between. CDR1 and CDR2 from the germline V gene are LNHDA and SQIVND (reference sequence). The CDR3 spans 14 residues. As DNA, the CDR3 is TGTGCCAGTAGTATAGATTGGAACACCGGGGAGCTGTTTTTT. It translates to CASSIDWNTGELFF.

This clonotype has more than one count but fewer than ten. This sequence joins TRBV10-3 and TRBJ2-1; D gene unclear. V dropped 2 bases and J dropped 0 bases, with 5 bases sitting between them. CDR1 ENHRY and CDR2 SYGVKD come from the germline V gene. This CDR3 has 14 amino acids. The CDR3 here is CAISEISSYNEQFF. Written as DNA, the CDR3 is TGTGCCATCAGTGAGATAAGCTCCTACAATGAGCAGTTCTTC.

V is TRBV28 and J is TRBJ1-2, with unresolved D. The CDR3 consists of 13 residues. Germline assignment: CDR1 MDHEN and CDR2 SYDVKM. The germline V and J ends were trimmed by 6 bases and 6 bases, with 14 bases remaining between them. The chain's CDR3 is CASRAVLRNGYTF. For the CDR3, the DNA is TGTGCCAGCAGGGCCGTCCTTCGGAATGGCTACACCTTC.

This clonotype was recorded a few times. V gene TRBV7-9 combines with J gene TRBJ2-3; possibly TRBD1 or TRBD2 for D (6 bases each). Germline lookup yields CDR1 SEHNR and CDR2 FQNEAQ (reference sequence). The V and J ends lost 3 bases and 2 bases respectively, with 12 bases between them. This CDR3 is 15 amino acids long. CDR3 sequence: CASSFGGRTTDTQYF. CDR3 nucleotides: TGTGCCAGCAGCTTTGGGGGGCGCACCACAGATACGCAGTATTTT. The whole variable domain, filled in from reference TRBV7-9 and TRBJ2-3, reads DTGVSQNPRHKITKRGQNVTFRCDPISEHNRLYWYRQTLGQGPEFLTYFQNEAQLEKSRLLSDRFSAERPKGSFSTLEIQRTEQGDSAMYLCASSFGGRTTDTQYFGPGTRLTVL.

This clonotype was found many times. The V and J genes are TRBV7-2 and TRBJ2-1, with D uncertain. Trimming shortened V by 1 base and J by 3 bases, and 10 bases separated the two germline ends. Germline lookup yields CDR1 SGHTA and CDR2 FQGNSA. The CDR3 extends over 15 amino acids. CDR3 residues: CASSLGRSNYNEQFF. In DNA form, the CDR3 reads TGTGCCAGCAGCTTAGGGCGATCCAACTACAATGAGCAGTTCTTC.

This clonotype was seen at least ten times. V and J are TRBV6-2 or TRBV6-3 and TRBJ2-3; the D is unclear. The CDR3 is 15 residues long. The V gene lost 2 bases and the J gene lost 0 bases, with 9 bases spanning the gap. CDR1 and CDR2 (germline): MNHEY, SVGEGT. CDR3 loop: CASSYRLTSTDTQYF. The CDR3 DNA sequence: TGTGCCAGCAGTTACAGACTTACTAGCACAGATACGCAGTATTTT.

In this sample, this clonotype turned up many times. The chain is built from TRBV29-1 and TRBJ2-7; 12 bases agree with TRBD2. Germline CDR1 reads SQVTM; CDR2 reads ANQGSEA. The CDR3 extends over 14 amino acids. The V and J ends lost 6 bases and 3 bases, in that order; junction bases with no gene match: 6. This chain's CDR3 is CSVIQTSGSYEQYF. CDR3 coding DNA: TGCAGCGTGATCCAGACTAGCGGGAGCTACGAGCAGTACTTC.

The sample holds many counts of this clonotype. This chain links TRBV12-3 or TRBV12-4 with TRBJ2-3, with 8 bases that match TRBD2. CDR3 length: 17 residues. The V gene end was trimmed by 3 bases and the J gene end by 3 bases; junction bases not matched to a gene: 11. CDR3 sequence: CASSFFCGRIGTDTQYF. The CDR3 bases are TGTGCCAGCAGTTTTTTCTGCGGGAGGATTGGGACAGATACGCAGTATTTT.

The genes are TRBV18 and TRBJ2-3, with D perhaps TRBD2 (6 bases). V was pared by 2 bases and J by 2 bases, with 20 bases between. Germline CDR1 reads KGHSH; CDR2 reads LQKENI. The CDR3 is made up of 18 amino acids. The CDR3 loop is CASSPGGRKRGFTDTQYF. In DNA, the CDR3 is TGTGCCAGCTCACCAGGAGGGAGGAAGCGAGGGTTCACAGATACGCAGTATTTT.

The genes are TRBV7-3 and TRBJ2-2; D remains ambiguous. V was trimmed by 5 bases and J by 4 bases, leaving 11 bases between them. The germline V gene has CDR1 SGHTA and CDR2 FQGTGA. The CDR3 totals 14 residues. The CDR3 here is CASSLFSGTGELFF. As DNA, the CDR3 is TGTGCCAGCAGCCTATTCAGTGGCACCGGGGAGCTGTTTTTT.

There are many counts of this clonotype. J is TRBJ2-3 and V is TRBV2, with 11 bases identical to TRBD2. Per the germline V gene, CDR1 is SNHLY and CDR2 is FYNNEI. With V trimmed by 5 bases and J by 0 bases, 7 bases remained unmatched. The CDR3 length is 17 residues. For the CDR3, the DNA is TGTGCCAGCAGTAGGGGTAGCGGGAGGGACAGCACAGATACGCAGTATTTT. Its translation: CASSRGSGRDSTDTQYF.

The chain links TRBV4-3 to TRBJ2-7, with 7 bases lining up with TRBD2. This CDR3 comprises 15 residues. With 4 bases clipped from V and 0 bases from J, the junction kept 6 bases outside the gene matches. Germline V gene data show CDR1 as LGHNA and CDR2 as YSLEER. The CDR3 bases are TGCGCCAGCAGCCCAAGCGGGGACGGCTCCTACGAGCAGTACTTC. This encodes CASSPSGDGSYEQYF.

The chain joins TRBV6-2 or TRBV6-3 to TRBJ1-3; perhaps TRBD1 as D (5 bases). CDR1 is MNHEY, CDR2 SVGEGT, per germline. V was pared by 0 bases and J by 4 bases, with 10 bases between. This CDR3 has 15 residues. In nucleotides, the CDR3 is TGTGCCAGCAGTTACTCTCCAGGGCCCGGAAACACCATATATTTT. It is translated as CASSYSPGPGNTIYF.

The chain combines TRBV27 with TRBJ1-1; D unclear. This CDR3 comprises 13 residues. The germline gives CDR1 MNHEY, CDR2 SMNVEV (reference sequence). The germline V and J ends were trimmed by 1 base and 3 bases, with 6 bases remaining between them. This CDR3 reads CASSLLKDTEAFF. The CDR3 region has the DNA TGTGCCAGCAGTTTATTAAAGGACACTGAAGCTTTCTTT.

This clonotype showed up many times. V is TRBV12-3 or TRBV12-4 and J is TRBJ1-1, with 7 bases aligning to TRBD1. CDR3 size: 15 residues. V shed 5 bases and J 0 bases; nucleotides not matched to a gene: 6. CDR3 in amino acids: CASSPRQGLNTEAFF. The CDR3 region has the DNA TGTGCCAGCAGTCCCCGACAGGGACTGAACACTGAAGCTTTCTTT.

This clonotype was picked up many times. V usage is TRBV27 and J usage is TRBJ2-3; D gene unclear. The CDR3 has 14 residues. V dropped 5 bases and J dropped 0 bases, with 9 bases sitting between them. CDR1 is MNHEY and CDR2 is SMNVEV in the germline V gene (reference sequence). The CDR3 here is CASSRVESTDTQYF. The CDR3, as DNA: TGTGCCAGCAGTCGGGTGGAAAGCACAGATACGCAGTATTTT.

This clonotype appeared many times. The V and J genes are TRBV28 and TRBJ2-1, with a possible D match to TRBD2 (5 bases). The CDR3 sequence is 20 residues long. Germline V gene data show CDR1 as MDHEN and CDR2 as SYDVKM. Trimming stripped 0 bases from V and 6 bases from J, with 27 bases between. For the CDR3, the DNA is TGTGCCAGCAGTTTATGGAAAGGACGGAGCGGCTTTACTCAAGGCAATGAGCAGTTCTTC. The encoded protein is CASSLWKGRSGFTQGNEQFF.